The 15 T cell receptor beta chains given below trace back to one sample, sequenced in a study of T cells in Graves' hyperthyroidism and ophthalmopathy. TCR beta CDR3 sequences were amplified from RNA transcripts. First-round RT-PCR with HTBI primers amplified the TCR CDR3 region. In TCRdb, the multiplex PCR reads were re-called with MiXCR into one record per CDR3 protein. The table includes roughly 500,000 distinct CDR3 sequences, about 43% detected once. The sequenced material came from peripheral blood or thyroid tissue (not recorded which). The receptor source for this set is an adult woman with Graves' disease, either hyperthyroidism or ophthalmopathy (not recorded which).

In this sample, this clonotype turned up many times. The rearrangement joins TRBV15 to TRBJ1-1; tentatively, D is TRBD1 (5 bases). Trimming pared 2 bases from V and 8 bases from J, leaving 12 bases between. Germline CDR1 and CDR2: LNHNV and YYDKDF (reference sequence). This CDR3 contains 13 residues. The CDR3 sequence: CATSRLGDREAFF. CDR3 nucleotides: TGTGCCACCAGCAGATTGGGGGACCGGGAAGCTTTCTTT.

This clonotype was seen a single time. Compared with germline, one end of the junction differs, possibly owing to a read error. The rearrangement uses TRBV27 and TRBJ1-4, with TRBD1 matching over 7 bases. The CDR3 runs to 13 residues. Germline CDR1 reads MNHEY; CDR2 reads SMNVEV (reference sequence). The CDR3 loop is CTSSRQGGEKLFF. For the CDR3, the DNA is TGTACCAGCAGCCGACAGGGAGGGGAAAAACTGTTTTTT.

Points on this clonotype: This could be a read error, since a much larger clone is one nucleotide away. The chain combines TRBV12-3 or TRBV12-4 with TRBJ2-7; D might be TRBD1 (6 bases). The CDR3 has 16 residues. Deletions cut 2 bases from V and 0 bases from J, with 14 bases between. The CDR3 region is CASSLWGQASSYEQYF. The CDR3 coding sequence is TGTGCCAGCAGTTTATGGGGGCAGGCCAGCTCCTACGAGCAGTACTTC.

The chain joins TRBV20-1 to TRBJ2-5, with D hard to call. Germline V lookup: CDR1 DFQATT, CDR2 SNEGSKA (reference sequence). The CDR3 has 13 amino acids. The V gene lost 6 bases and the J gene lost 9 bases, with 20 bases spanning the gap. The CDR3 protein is CSAGDMGDQPQYF. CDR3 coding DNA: TGCAGTGCGGGCGACATGGGTGATCAGCCCCAGTACTTC.

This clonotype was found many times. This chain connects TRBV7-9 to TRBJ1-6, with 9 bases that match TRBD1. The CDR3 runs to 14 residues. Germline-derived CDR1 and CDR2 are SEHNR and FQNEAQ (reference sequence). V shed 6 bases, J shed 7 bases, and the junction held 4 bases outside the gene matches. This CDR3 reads CASRPGTGNSPLHF. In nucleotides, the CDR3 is TGTGCCAGCAGACCCGGGACAGGGAATTCACCCCTCCACTTT.

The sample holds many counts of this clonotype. CDR3 bases: TGCGCCAGCAGCCGGGGACCGCGGGAGACCCAGTACTTC. This sequence encodes CASSRGPRETQYF. The chain couples TRBV4-1 to TRBJ2-5; D is possibly TRBD1 or TRBD2 (5 bases each). Trimming removed 4 bases at V and 5 bases at J, with 11 bases between. The germline gives CDR1 MGHRA, CDR2 YSYEKL. This CDR3 region has 13 residues.

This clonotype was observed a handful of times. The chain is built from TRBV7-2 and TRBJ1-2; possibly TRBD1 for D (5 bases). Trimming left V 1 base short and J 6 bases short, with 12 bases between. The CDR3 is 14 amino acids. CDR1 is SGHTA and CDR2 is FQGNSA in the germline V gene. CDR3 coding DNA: TGTGCCAGCAGCTTAGTCGCAGGGTTGGATGGCTACACCTTC. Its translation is CASSLVAGLDGYTF.

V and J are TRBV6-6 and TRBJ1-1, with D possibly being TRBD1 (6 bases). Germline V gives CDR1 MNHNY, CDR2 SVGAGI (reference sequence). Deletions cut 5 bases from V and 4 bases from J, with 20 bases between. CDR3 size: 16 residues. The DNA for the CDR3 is TGTGCCAGCAGTCTATTCGGGGGAAGGGGGAGCACTGAAGCTTTCTTT. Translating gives CASSLFGGRGSTEAFF.

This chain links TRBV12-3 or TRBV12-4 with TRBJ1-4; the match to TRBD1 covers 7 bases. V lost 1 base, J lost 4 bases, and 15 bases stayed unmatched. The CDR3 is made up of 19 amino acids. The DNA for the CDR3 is TGTGCCAGCAGTTTAGGCTCCCGTTGGGGCAGGGGGGATAATGAAAAACTGTTTTTT. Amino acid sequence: CASSLGSRWGRGDNEKLFF.

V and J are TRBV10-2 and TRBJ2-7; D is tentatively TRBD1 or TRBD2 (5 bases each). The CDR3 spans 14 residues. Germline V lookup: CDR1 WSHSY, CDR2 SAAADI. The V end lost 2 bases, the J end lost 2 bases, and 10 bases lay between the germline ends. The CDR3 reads CASSEQGPTYEQYF. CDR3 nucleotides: TGCGCCAGCAGTGAGCAGGGACCGACCTACGAGCAGTACTTC.

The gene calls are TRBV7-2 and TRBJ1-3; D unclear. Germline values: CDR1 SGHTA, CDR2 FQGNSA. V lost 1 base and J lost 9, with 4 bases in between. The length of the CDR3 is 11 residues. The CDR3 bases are TGTGCCAGCAGCTTAGACCTCACCATATATTTT. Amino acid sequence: CASSLDLTIYF.

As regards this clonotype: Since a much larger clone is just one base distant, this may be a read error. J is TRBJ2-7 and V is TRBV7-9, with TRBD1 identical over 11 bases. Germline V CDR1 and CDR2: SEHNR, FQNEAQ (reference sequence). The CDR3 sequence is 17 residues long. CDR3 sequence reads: CASNLRVRGDRGYEQYF. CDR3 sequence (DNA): TGTGCCAGCAACTTAAGGGTTCGCGGGGACAGGGGGTACGAGCAGTACTTC.

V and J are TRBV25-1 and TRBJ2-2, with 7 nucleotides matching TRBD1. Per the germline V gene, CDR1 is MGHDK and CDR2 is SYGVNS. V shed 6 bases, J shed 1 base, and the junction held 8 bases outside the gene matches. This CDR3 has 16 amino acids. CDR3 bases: TGTGCCAGCAGCTTGGGGGACAGCAAGAACACCGGGGAGCTGTTTTTT. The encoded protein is CASSLGDSKNTGELFF.

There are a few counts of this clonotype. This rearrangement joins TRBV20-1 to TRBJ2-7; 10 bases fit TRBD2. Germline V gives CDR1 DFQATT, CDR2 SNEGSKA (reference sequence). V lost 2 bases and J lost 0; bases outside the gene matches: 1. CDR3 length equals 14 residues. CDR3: CSARPSGSSYEQYF. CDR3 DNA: TGCAGTGCTAGACCTAGCGGGAGCTCCTACGAGCAGTACTTC.

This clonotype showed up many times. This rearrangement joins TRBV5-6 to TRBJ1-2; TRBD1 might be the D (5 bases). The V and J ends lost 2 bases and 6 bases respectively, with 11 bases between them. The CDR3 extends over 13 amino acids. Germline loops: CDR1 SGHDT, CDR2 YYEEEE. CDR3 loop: CASSFGGSNGYTF. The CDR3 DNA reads TGTGCCAGCAGCTTTGGGGGATCTAATGGCTACACCTTC.